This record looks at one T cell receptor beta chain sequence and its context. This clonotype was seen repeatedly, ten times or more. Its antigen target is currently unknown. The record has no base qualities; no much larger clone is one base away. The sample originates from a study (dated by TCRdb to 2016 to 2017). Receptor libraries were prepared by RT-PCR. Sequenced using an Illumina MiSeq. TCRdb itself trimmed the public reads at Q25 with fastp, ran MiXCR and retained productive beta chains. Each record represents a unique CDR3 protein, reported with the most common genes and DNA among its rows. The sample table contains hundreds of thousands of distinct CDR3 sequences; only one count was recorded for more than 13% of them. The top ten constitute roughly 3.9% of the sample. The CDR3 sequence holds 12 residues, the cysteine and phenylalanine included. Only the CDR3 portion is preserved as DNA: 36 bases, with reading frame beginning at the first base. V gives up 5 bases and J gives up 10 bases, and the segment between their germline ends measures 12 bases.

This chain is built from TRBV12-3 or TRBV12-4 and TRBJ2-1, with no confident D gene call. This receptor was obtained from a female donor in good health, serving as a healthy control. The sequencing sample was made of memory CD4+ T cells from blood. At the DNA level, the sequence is TGTGCCAGCAGTCCCCGTGGCAGGGAGCAGTTCTTC. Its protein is CASSPRGREQFF.